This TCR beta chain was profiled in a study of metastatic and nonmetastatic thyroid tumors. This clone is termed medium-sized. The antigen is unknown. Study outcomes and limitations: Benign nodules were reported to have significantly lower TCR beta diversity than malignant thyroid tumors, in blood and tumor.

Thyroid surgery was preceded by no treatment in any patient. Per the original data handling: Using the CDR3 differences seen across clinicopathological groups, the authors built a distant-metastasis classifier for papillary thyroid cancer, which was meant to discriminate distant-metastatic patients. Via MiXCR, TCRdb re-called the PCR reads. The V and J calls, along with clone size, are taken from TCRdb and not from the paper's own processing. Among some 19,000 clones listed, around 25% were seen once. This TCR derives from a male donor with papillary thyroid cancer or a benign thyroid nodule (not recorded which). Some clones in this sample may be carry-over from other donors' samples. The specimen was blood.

The CDR3 coding sequence is TGTGCCAGCAGGCTAAGTCTCTACGAGCAGTACTTC. This sequence encodes CASRLSLYEQYF. This rearrangement joins TRBV12-3 or TRBV12-4 to TRBJ2-7; D uncertain. CDR3 length equals 12 residues. V dropped 6 bases and J dropped 3 bases, with 9 bases sitting between them.